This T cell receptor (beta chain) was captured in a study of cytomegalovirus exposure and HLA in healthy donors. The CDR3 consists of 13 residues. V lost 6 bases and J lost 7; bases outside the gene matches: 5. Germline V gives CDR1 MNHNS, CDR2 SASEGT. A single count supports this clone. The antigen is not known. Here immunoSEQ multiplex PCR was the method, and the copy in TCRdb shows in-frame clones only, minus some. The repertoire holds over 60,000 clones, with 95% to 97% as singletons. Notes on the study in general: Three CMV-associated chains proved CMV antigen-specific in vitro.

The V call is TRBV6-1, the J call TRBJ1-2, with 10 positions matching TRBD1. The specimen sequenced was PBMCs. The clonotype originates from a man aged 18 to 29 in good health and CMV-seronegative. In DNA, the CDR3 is TGTGCCAGCAGACCAGACAGGGGGCTTGGCTACACCTTC. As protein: CASRPDRGLGYTF.